This record concerns one T cell receptor (beta chain) sequence. Antigen: not known. Germline loops: CDR1 SGHTS, CDR2 YDEGEE. This CDR3 has 16 residues. V lost 4 bases, J lost 3 bases, and 18 bases lay in between. This sample was included in a study of high-grade serous ovarian cancer treatment subgroups. Across the whole study: On average, 14,192 reads and 6,000 to 8,000 unique TCR beta rearrangements were obtained per sample. Whole-study results and caveats: Same-patient tumor repertoires overlapped at roughly 0.1 to 0.85; different patients barely overlapped. These tumor repertoires lack spatial information from bulk sequencing.

Tumor tissue was taken before any definitive surgery or chemotherapy was given. Clones were sequenced by immunoSEQ multiplex PCR, and TCRdb holds only the in-frame ones, with some missing. The sample consists of several thousand clones, about 80% of them appearing once. The specimen was tumor tissue. The chain has TRBV5-8 and TRBJ2-3; D gene unclear. The sequence was collected from a human donor with high-grade serous ovarian cancer. The DNA of the CDR3 is TGTGCCAGCAGCCAAAGAGAGGTTCTCTTGACAGATACGCAGTATTTT. Its translation is CASSQREVLLTDTQYF.